This record looks at one TCR beta chain sequence and its context. Its antigen is not known. CDR1 and CDR2 from the germline V gene are MDHEN and SYDVKM. The CDR3 length is 17 residues. V dropped 6 bases and J dropped 4; count of bases not matched to a gene: 17. TCRdb keeps only in-frame clones here, not all; method: immunoSEQ multiplex PCR. The data contain 100,000 to 150,000 clones, 90% to 97% of them singletons. This entry belongs to a study of cytomegalovirus exposure and HLA in healthy donors. Overall study context: According to later analysis, the same platform produced the roughly 110 validation and approximately 630 first-cohort repertoires. Study-level findings and limits: Accounts indicate the classifier identified cytomegalovirus status with strong specificity and sensitivity. Investigators reported approximately 150 TCR beta chains as tied to cytomegalovirus.

Sequenced: PBMCs. This receptor was obtained from a man between 18 and 35 years old in good health and CMV-seronegative. V gene TRBV28 combines with J gene TRBJ2-5, with 7 bases identical to TRBD2. CDR3 coding DNA: TGTGCCAGCAGCCCTAGGGTAGGGTCGGGGGGAGCAGAGACCCAGTACTTC. Translation: CASSPRVGSGGAETQYF.